The rows below give T cell receptor beta chains drawn from one sample of a study of cytomegalovirus exposure and HLA in healthy donors. Clones were sequenced by immunoSEQ multiplex PCR, and TCRdb holds only the in-frame ones, with some missing. The profile shows 150,000 to 200,000 clones, around 90% of them singletons. The sample comprised PBMCs. The source is a woman younger than 45 in good health and CMV-seronegative. Each CDR3 is given with its conserved first and last residue. A D gene is named only where the DNA matches it firmly. Clone size is not always given. Where it is, it says once, few, many or a class for expanded clones.

V gene	D gene	clone size	J gene	CDR3 protein	CDR3 DNA
TRBV11-2	-	-	TRBJ1-1	CASSLRQSMVAFF	TGTGCCAGCAGCTTAAGACAGTCAATGGTAGCTTTCTTT
TRBV27	TRBD2	-	TRBJ2-7	CASSPQRDLPYYEQYF	TGTGCCAGCAGTCCCCAGCGGGACCTCCCTTACTACGAGCAGTACTTC
TRBV6-1	-	-	TRBJ2-4	CASSGGRGRAKNIQYF	TGTGCCAGCAGTGGGGGGAGGGGGAGGGCCAAAAACATTCAGTACTTC
TRBV5-1	-	-	TRBJ2-6	CASSLGTIFSGANVLTF	TGCGCCAGCAGCTTAGGGACAATTTTCTCTGGGGCCAACGTCCTGACTTTC
TRBV25-1	-	once	TRBJ2-7	CASSRDNSYEQYF	TGTGCCAGCAGCAGGGATAACTCCTACGAGCAGTACTTC
TRBV9	-	-	TRBJ2-3	CASSVAKAGALDTQYF	TGTGCCAGCAGCGTAGCTAAGGCGGGGGCCCTGGATACGCAGTATTTT
TRBV7-3	TRBD1	-	TRBJ2-4	CASSSSPGTENIQYF	TGTGCCAGCAGCTCTTCCCCCGGGACAGAAAACATTCAGTACTTC
TRBV6-1	-	-	TRBJ2-7	CASSEARSIGEQYF	TGTGCCAGCAGTGAAGCCCGGAGTATTGGCGAGCAGTACTTC
TRBV11-2	-	-	TRBJ2-2	CASSLLGLDPPELFF	TGTGCCAGCAGCTTATTAGGCCTAGACCCGCCGGAGCTGTTTTTT
TRBV2	TRBD1	-	TRBJ2-2	CASSTGTGWFGELFF	TGTGCCAGCAGCACCGGGACAGGGTGGTTCGGGGAGCTGTTTTTT
TRBV28	TRBD2	-	TRBJ2-7	CASSDGLAGLIADYEQYF	TGTGCCAGCAGCGACGGACTAGCGGGACTGATCGCCGACTACGAGCAGTACTTC
TRBV5-1	TRBD2	-	TRBJ2-1	CASSLEFREDSQFF	TGCGCCAGCAGCTTGGAATTCCGGGAGGATTCTCAGTTCTTC
TRBV5-1	TRBD1	-	TRBJ2-6	CASRGTGASGANVLTF	TGCGCCAGCAGAGGGACAGGGGCCTCTGGGGCCAACGTCCTGACTTTC
TRBV28	-	few	TRBJ1-5	CASSLVPGVSNQPQHF	TGTGCCAGCAGTTTAGTGCCGGGAGTGAGCAATCAGCCCCAGCATTTT
TRBV7-9	-	-	TRBJ1-1	CASRETTEAFF	TGTGCCAGCAGGGAGACTACTGAAGCTTTCTTT
TRBV2	-	few	TRBJ2-1	CATQRDLRNEQFF	TGTGCCACTCAGAGGGATCTGAGAAATGAGCAGTTCTTC
TRBV18	TRBD2	-	TRBJ2-3	CASSPGGGVDTQYF	TGTGCCAGCTCACCAGGTGGGGGGGTCGATACGCAGTATTTT
TRBV7-2	TRBD1	-	TRBJ2-7	CASSRAGQGSYEQYF	TGTGCCAGCAGCCGAGCGGGACAGGGCTCCTACGAGCAGTACTTC
TRBV4-1	TRBD2	-	TRBJ2-5	CASSQQRTASGGSQETQYF	TGCGCCAGCAGCCAACAACGCACAGCTAGCGGGGGGAGCCAAGAGACCCAGTACTTC
TRBV10-2	-	-	TRBJ2-1	CAPFSGGEQFF	TGCGCCCCTTTTAGCGGAGGTGAGCAGTTCTTC
TRBV7-2	TRBD1	-	TRBJ1-4	CASSLGRGFEKLFF	TGTGCCAGCAGCTTAGGCAGGGGGTTTGAAAAACTGTTTTTT
TRBV15	TRBD2	-	TRBJ2-1	CATSRTRLAGREQFF	TGTGCCACCAGCAGAACCAGACTAGCGGGACGGGAGCAGTTCTTC
TRBV5-6	-	few	TRBJ1-5	CASSLRGYNQPQHF	TGTGCCAGCAGCTTGCGGGGGTACAATCAGCCCCAGCATTTT
TRBV4-1	TRBD1	-	TRBJ2-2	CASSQSPLRQGNTGELFF	TGCGCCAGCAGCCAATCCCCCCTTCGACAGGGAAACACCGGGGAGCTGTTTTTT
TRBV19	-	-	TRBJ2-5	CASTPRGGRWETQYF	TGTGCCAGTACCCCACGAGGGGGAAGGTGGGAGACCCAGTACTTC
TRBV2	-	-	TRBJ2-7	CASSGSGLSYEQYF	TGTGCCAGCAGTGGTTCGGGACTGTCTTACGAGCAGTACTTC
TRBV5-1	-	-	TRBJ1-2	CASSSDSYGYTF	TGCGCCAGCAGCTCGGACAGCTATGGCTACACCTTC
TRBV12-2	-	-	TRBJ2-7	CASRLRGFTGGRYEQYF	TGTGCAAGTCGCTTAAGAGGGTTTACAGGGGGCAGATACGAGCAGTACTTC
TRBV11-2	TRBD2	-	TRBJ2-3	CASSLDRGLASDTQYF	TGTGCCAGCAGCTTAGATCGGGGACTAGCGTCAGATACGCAGTATTTT
TRBV14	-	-	TRBJ2-2	CASSLHSTGFLTGELFF	TGTGCCAGCAGCCTACACTCGACTGGGTTTTTGACCGGGGAGCTGTTTTTT
TRBV19	-	-	TRBJ2-3	CASSIAGDTDTQYF	TGTGCCAGTAGTATCGCCGGAGACACAGATACGCAGTATTTT
TRBV6-1	-	-	TRBJ1-6	CASSGESSYNSPLHF	TGTGCCAGCAGTGGGGAGAGCTCCTATAATTCCCCCCTCCACTTT
TRBV30	-	-	TRBJ1-5	CAWSGPQLTGYSNQPQHF	TGTGCCTGGAGTGGACCCCAACTAACAGGGTATAGCAATCAGCCCCAGCATTTT
TRBV7-9	-	-	TRBJ1-5	CASSLEPGNQPQHF	TGTGCCAGCAGCTTAGAACCAGGGAATCAGCCCCAGCATTTT
TRBV5-1	-	-	TRBJ2-1	CASRSPAASYNEQFF	TGCGCCAGCAGATCCCCAGCGGCCTCCTACAATGAGCAGTTCTTC
TRBV27	-	few	TRBJ2-7	CASSGLGGLGPDEQYF	TGTGCCAGCAGCGGATTGGGGGGGCTTGGCCCCGACGAGCAGTACTTC
TRBV6-1	-	-	TRBJ1-2	CASRGDFQNYGYTF	TGTGCCAGCAGGGGGGACTTTCAAAACTATGGCTACACCTTC
TRBV7-6	-	-	TRBJ2-1	CASSPVRASSSYNEQFF	TGTGCCAGCAGCCCAGTCCGAGCGTCCAGCTCCTACAATGAGCAGTTCTTC
TRBV18	TRBD2	-	TRBJ2-2	CASSPPLGASGAQNTGELFF	TGTGCCAGCTCACCACCGTTAGGAGCTAGCGGGGCCCAGAACACCGGGGAGCTGTTTTTT
TRBV11-2	-	-	TRBJ2-3	CASSLDEYRVLESDTQYF	TGTGCCAGCAGCTTAGACGAATACAGGGTTTTAGAATCAGATACGCAGTATTTT
TRBV5-4	TRBD2	-	TRBJ2-4	CASSPEPSGVAKNIQYF	TGTGCCAGCAGCCCTGAGCCTAGCGGGGTAGCCAAAAACATTCAGTACTTC
TRBV15	TRBD2	once	TRBJ2-4	CATSRLAVAKNIQYF	TGTGCCACCAGCAGGCTAGCGGTAGCCAAAAACATTCAGTACTTC
TRBV11-2	TRBD1	-	TRBJ1-1	CASSRGQGQGNTEAFF	TGTGCCAGCAGCCGCGGACAGGGACAGGGCAACACTGAAGCTTTCTTT
TRBV7-8	-	-	TRBJ1-3	CASSLLTASSGNTIYF	TGTGCCAGCAGCTTACTGACAGCCTCCTCTGGAAACACCATATATTTT
TRBV5-4	TRBD2	-	TRBJ2-2	CASSPGLAGGGTGELFF	TGTGCCAGCAGCCCGGGACTAGCGGGAGGAGGCACCGGGGAGCTGTTTTTT
TRBV30	TRBD1	-	TRBJ1-1	CAWRIPGQGARTEAFF	TGTGCCTGGAGGATACCGGGACAGGGGGCGCGGACTGAAGCTTTCTTT
TRBV25-1	TRBD1	-	TRBJ2-5	CASGDRVGETQYF	TGTGCCAGCGGCGACAGGGTTGGTGAGACCCAGTACTTC
TRBV9	-	-	TRBJ1-1	CASSLGGVNTEAFF	TGTGCCAGCAGCTTGGGGGGAGTGAACACTGAAGCTTTCTTT
TRBV30	TRBD2	-	TRBJ2-5	CAWSVSAGGPSKTQYF	TGTGCCTGGAGTGTTTCAGCGGGAGGGCCGAGTAAGACCCAGTACTTC
TRBV15	-	-	TRBJ1-2	CATSRDPSVSYGYTF	TGTGCCACCAGCAGAGATCCTAGCGTCTCCTATGGCTACACCTTC